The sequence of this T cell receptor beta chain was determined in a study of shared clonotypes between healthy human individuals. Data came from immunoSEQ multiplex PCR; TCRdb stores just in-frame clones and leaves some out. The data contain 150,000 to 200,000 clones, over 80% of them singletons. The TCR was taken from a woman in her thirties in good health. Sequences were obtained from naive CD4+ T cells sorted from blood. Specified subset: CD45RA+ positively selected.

The CDR3 protein is CAISDGLAADTQYF. For the CDR3, the DNA is TGTGCCATCAGTGACGGGCTAGCGGCCGATACGCAGTATTTT. The chain combines TRBV10-3 with TRBJ2-3; 7 nucleotides agree with TRBD2. V dropped 3 bases and J dropped 6; count of bases not matched to a gene: 6. The CDR3 is made up of 14 amino acids. Looked up from germline, CDR1 is ENHRY and CDR2 is SYGVKD.